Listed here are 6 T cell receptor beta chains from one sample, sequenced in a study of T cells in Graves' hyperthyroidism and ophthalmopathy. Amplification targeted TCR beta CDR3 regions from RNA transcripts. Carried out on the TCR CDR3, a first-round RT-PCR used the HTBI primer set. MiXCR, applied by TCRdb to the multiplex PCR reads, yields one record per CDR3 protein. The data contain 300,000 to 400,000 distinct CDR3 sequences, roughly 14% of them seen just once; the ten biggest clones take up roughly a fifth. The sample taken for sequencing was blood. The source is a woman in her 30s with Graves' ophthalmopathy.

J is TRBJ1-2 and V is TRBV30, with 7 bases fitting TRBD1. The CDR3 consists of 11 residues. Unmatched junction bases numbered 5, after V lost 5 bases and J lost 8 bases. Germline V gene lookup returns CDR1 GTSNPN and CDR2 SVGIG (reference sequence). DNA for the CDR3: TGTGCCTGGGGATCGGACAGGGGCTACACCTTC. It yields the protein CAWGSDRGYTF.

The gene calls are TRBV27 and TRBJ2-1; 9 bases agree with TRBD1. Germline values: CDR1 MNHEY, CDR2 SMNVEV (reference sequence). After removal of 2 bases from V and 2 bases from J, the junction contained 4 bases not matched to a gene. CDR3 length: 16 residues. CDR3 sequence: CASSLLGDRAYNEQFF. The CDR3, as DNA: TGTGCCAGCAGTTTACTGGGGGACAGGGCCTACAATGAGCAGTTCTTC.

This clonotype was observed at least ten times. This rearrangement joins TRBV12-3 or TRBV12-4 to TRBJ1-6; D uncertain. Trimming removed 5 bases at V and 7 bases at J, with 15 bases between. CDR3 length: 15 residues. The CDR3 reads CASSPPTGENSPLHF. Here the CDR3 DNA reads TGTGCCAGCAGTCCCCCGACGGGAGAGAATTCACCCCTCCACTTT.

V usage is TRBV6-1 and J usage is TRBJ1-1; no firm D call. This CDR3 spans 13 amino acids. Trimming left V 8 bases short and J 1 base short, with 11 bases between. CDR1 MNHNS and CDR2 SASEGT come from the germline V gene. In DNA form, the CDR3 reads TGTGCCAGCCTCTTACCAGGGAACACTGAAGCTTTCTTT. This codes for CASLLPGNTEAFF.

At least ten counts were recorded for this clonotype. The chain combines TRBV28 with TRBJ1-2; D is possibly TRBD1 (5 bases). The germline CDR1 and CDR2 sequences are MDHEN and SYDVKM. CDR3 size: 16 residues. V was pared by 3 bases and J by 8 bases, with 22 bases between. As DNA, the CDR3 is TGTGCCAGCAGTTTCGTCAAGGGAGCGGGGGACCGGGGCTACACCTTC. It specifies CASSFVKGAGDRGYTF.

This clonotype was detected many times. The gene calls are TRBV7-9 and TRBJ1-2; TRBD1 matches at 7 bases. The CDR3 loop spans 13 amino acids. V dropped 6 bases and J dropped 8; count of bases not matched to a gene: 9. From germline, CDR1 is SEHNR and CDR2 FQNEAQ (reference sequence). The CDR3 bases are TGTGCCAGCAGGGTCGGGACAGTCGGAGGCTACACCTTC. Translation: CASRVGTVGGYTF.